This TCR beta chain was sequenced during a study of blood T cell repertoires in COVID-19. Study-level background: PBMCs, B-cell-depleted T cells, or T cells were the source of the cDNA or gDNA that made up the material.

Original processing methods: Reference gene primers were amplified, and this amplification served to estimate nucleated cell counts. Only in-frame clones appear in the TCRdb table, and some are missing; sequencing was by immunoSEQ multiplex PCR. V, J and clone size are taken as reported in that table, and D and trimming were inferred from the DNA itself. Found here are around 180,000 clones, around 80% of them singletons; the top ten hold approximately 12%. Sequenced sample: peripheral blood. This clonotype was obtained from a woman over 75 with COVID-19, enrolled during active disease.

CDR3 loop: CASSYDLIYRGRKETNEKLFF. The CDR3 bases are TGTGCCAGCAGTTACGACCTGATATACAGGGGGCGGAAGGAAACTAATGAAAAACTGTTTTTT. This rearrangement joins TRBV6-2 or TRBV6-3 to TRBJ1-4; TRBD1 aligns across 9 bases. Germline CDR1 is MNHEY and CDR2 is SVGEGT. This CDR3 is 21 amino acids long. The junction had 17 bases not matched to a gene; V was cut back by 2 bases and J by 1 base.